This T cell receptor beta chain was recovered during a study of cytomegalovirus exposure and HLA in healthy donors (dated by TCRdb to the late 2010s). Concerning the study at large: In an earlier analysis of under 750 of the donors, 250 to 300 Gb of sequence data and 117 million unique TCR beta sequences from 150 million to 200 million T cells were reported. All discovery cohort repertoires had been generated on a single sequencing platform. Four or five DR-DQ haplotypes were treated as single units for association and clustering because of strong linkage in the cohort. Using immunosequencing, the study profiled T cell repertoires from around 670 subjects and related those repertoires to cytomegalovirus serostatus. To decide whether each TCR beta V gene segment behaved as functional or pseudogenic, an earlier analysis of approximately 600 of the donors relied on high-throughput TCR beta sequencing. Across 398 genotyped donors of the cohort, an average of approximately 240,000 unique TCR beta nucleotide sequences per donor were sequenced, and around 19% of those sequences were non-productive. A later genetic analysis took genome-wide SNP genotypes for 398 of the 666 donors and used that subset as a discovery cohort. The aim of the study was to test whether cataloging public T cell receptors could identify signatures of past pathogen exposure. Alongside the repertoire data, information on donor age, sex, ethnicity and CMV serostatus was compiled. HLA typing included class I and class II loci at four-digit resolution. Approximately 300 gigabases of sequencing data and approximately 92 million unique TCR sequences made up an early release that covered 500 to 650 HLA-typed donors. Along with the roughly 700-subject first cohort, a separate validation cohort of some 130 different subjects was used. In a later analysis, previously published TCR beta repertoires from hundreds of donors were re-analyzed and high-resolution HLA genotyping was added so that TCR occurrence patterns could be studied. The number of typed donors differed by locus: roughly 629-630 for A, B, C, DRB1 and DQB1; 522 for DQA1; 600 to 610 for DPA1; and about 470 for DPB1. To predict cytomegalovirus infection status, the study combined high-throughput TCR immunosequencing, statistical association of individual TCRs with disease status, and machine learning. Of the roughly 390 genotyped donors, less than 90% were placed in the genetic ancestry cluster associated with self-reported Caucasian donors. Rather than using new phenotypic data, the later analysis identified candidate immune exposures from TCR beta sequences and from how often those sequences occurred across donors. Overall study outcomes, separate from this receptor: Only TCR beta chains were sequenced in this cohort, and the absence of alpha or paired-chain data limited detectable features. In the study, some 160 TCR beta chains were listed as associated with cytomegalovirus. In a later genetic analysis, fewer N-insertions in productive TCRs were reported among donors in an Asian-associated ancestry cluster than the approximately 670-donor mean. The authors suggested that the approach could potentially be extended to other disease states and immunological phenotypes. Because the 87-base-pair reads could not distinguish some IMGT-functional V segments, including TRBV6-2 and TRBV6-3, those segments were excluded. The presence/absence analyses assumed that sequencing depth was roughly uniform across donors, and that assumption may not be true. Immune exposure information for the cohort was limited to CMV serostatus. In a later analysis, TCR association rates were found to vary across HLA loci, with the most associated TCRs seen for DRB1 alleles and the fewest for HLA-C alleles. In both the original and validation cohorts, the classifier was reported to diagnose cytomegalovirus status with high specificity and sensitivity. HLA typing was unavailable for some donors at each locus, so association tests used only the typed subset. A later genetic analysis associated a missense DCLRE1C variant with V-gene and J-gene trimming of TCR beta chains, and an independent cohort replicated the association. The sequencing pipeline was judged likely to have produced a cluster of highly shared sequence variants as a technical artifact. In vitro tests confirmed that a few of the cytomegalovirus-associated TCR beta chains recognize cytomegalovirus antigens. Strong co-occurrence of HLA alleles, especially DR and DQ, made assigning TCR associations to individual alleles difficult. While some public TCRs were present in many individuals, most TCR sequences turned up only very rarely across donors. In an earlier analysis of approximately 590 of the donors, most TCR beta V segments were observed in productive rearrangements about 87% or about 30% of the time, broadly matching IMGT annotations. According to a later analysis, parvovirus B19, influenza, CMV and Epstein-Barr virus appeared linked to several top co-occurrence clusters. A later analysis found that HLA-associated TCR beta chains were more clonally expanded and had lower generation probabilities than equally common non-associated chains. According to a later analysis, most CMV-associated TCR beta chains appeared to be HLA-restricted, and the HLA associations seemed to be driven largely by CMV exposure. The earlier analysis of approximately 540 of the donors excluded 15 to 20 rarely observed V segments, including chromosome 9 orphons, because counts were too low. A further reported finding was that TCR beta sequences accurately predicted the HLA-A and HLA-B alleles for most subjects in the first cohort. Correlated functional status among segregating V segments might reflect linkage disequilibrium, but an unknown experimental factor could not be ruled out. A later analysis associated around 16,000 TCR beta sequences with specific HLA alleles at a false discovery rate of 0.05.

Its CDR3 holds 15 amino acids, cysteine through phenylalanine. The entry retains the CDR3 DNA only, 45 bases that are in frame from base 1. The germline V gene (reference sequence) provides CDR1 LNHDA and CDR2 SQIVND. After removal of 4 bases from V and 2 bases from J, the junction retains 1 base not matched to a gene. Library preparation used the immunoSEQ multiplex PCR assay. A mixture of 60 forward primers for TCR Vbeta segments and 13 reverse primers for TCR Jbeta segments was used in the multiplex PCR. A multiplex PCR assay on genomic DNA amplified the CDR3 region of rearranged TCR beta genes. On the Illumina HiSeq System, the amplified TCR beta libraries were sequenced as 87-base-pair reads. On the authors' methods: A later analysis tallied 75 million to 95 million unique TCR beta chains across the 700 or so repertoires, and about 12 million of those chains were shared by two or more donors. A nearest-neighbor algorithm error-corrected the raw reads and collapsed the reads into unique sequences, merging closely related sequences to remove PCR and sequencing errors. CDR3 sequences were aligned to IMGT reference sequences to assign V, D and J gene segments. For a sequence to be retained, at least a six-nucleotide match to both a V gene segment and a J gene segment was required. A rearrangement was called productive if the CDR3 had no stop codons and remained in frame with V and J, and every other rearrangement was called non-productive. Following IMGT convention, CDR3 was defined as the stretch from the second conserved V-encoded cysteine to the conserved J-encoded phenylalanine. The earlier analysis of about 640 of the donors excluded any sequence lacking an unambiguous match to a single V gene segment. In an earlier analysis of approximately 590 of the donors, a V segment was called functional when productive rearrangements were above 56.7%, and segregating when the standard deviation between donors exceeded 5%. A statistical classification framework was built for diagnosing cytomegalovirus status from the catalog of TCR beta chain sequences. In a later analysis, V and J genes were assigned by comparing TCR nucleotide sequences against IMGT/GENE-DB human TR gene sequences. Using the TCRdist pipeline, a later analysis assigned CDR3 sequences along with most-parsimonious VDJ recombination scenarios. In a later analysis, each TCR beta chain was defined by its CDR3 amino acid sequence together with its V-gene family, and reads lacking a unique V-gene family were excluded. A later analysis removed 550 to 650 highly shared, low-generation-probability nucleotide sequences to deal with suspected cross-contamination and a sequencing artifact. In a later analysis, a clonal expansion index was calculated for each public chain from normalized within-repertoire ranks of inferred template counts. In a later analysis, generation probabilities were computed using a VDJ recombination model fitted to out-of-frame rearrangements, and the results were checked against IGoR. In a later analysis, TCR-TCR, TCR-HLA and TCR-CMV co-occurrence was scored with hypergeometric tests, and a repertoire-size bias correction was applied to TCR pairs. In a later analysis, false discovery rates were estimated by permuting HLA or CMV assignments 20 times. In a later analysis, co-occurring TCRs were grouped using DBSCAN, and TCRdist sequence similarity was added for clustering within HLA-allele-positive subsets. Co-occurrence clustering excluded repertoires with fewer than 30,000 or more than 120,000 public chains, plus five with anomalous nucleotide sharing. TCRdb mirrors the immuneACCESS table, restricted to in-frame sequences. Some clones are absent from its copies; in checked studies, under half trace to an unresolved V gene, and the reason for the others is unknown. V and J calls and clone size are copied from that table; D and trimming were computed from the DNA. The sample table records 35,000 to 50,000 clones; roughly 80% of these occur just once. The biggest ten clones account for 2.7% of the sample.

The cohort consisted of some 670 healthy bone marrow donors. Cohort members were all nominally healthy when sampled, although unrecorded immune exposures were likely present. The donor was CMV seronegative and was included in the group of a few hundred seronegative cohort members. Every donor gave a peripheral blood sample, and the peripheral blood mononuclear cells from that sample were used for TCR beta sequencing. The Qiagen DNeasy Blood Extraction Kit was used to extract genomic DNA from the blood cell samples. Concerning this clone: The clone's antigen remains unknown. Base qualities are not provided; no much larger clone lies one nucleotide away.

The origin of this receptor is a man aged 45 to 65 in good health and CMV-seronegative. The chain was built from TRBV19 and TRBJ2-1; 11 central bases correspond to TRBD2. Sequencing was carried out using PBMCs. The DNA sequence reads TGTGCCAGTAGTAAACTAGCGGGGGCCTACAATGAGCAGTTCTTC. The resulting protein is CASSKLAGAYNEQFF.